This TCR beta chain was retrieved from a study of T-cell memory formation after mild COVID-19. Study conclusions and caveats: Cross-reactive memory apparently joined, as some responding clones appeared in pre-infection memory.

Worth noting for this clonotype: The target antigen is unknown.

TCRdb re-called the 5' RACE reads through MiXCR, storing one row per CDR3 protein. Of around 450,000 distinct CDR3 sequences detected, less than 25% appear once; the ten largest clones hold 8.5% to 9%. This clonotype was obtained from an adult woman who had mild COVID-19 (a few samples of this study predate the infection). Cell type and time point are not known. Sequencing was done on a sample of PBMCs or a T cell subset sorted from them (not recorded which).

CDR3 in DNA: TGTGCCAGCAGTTTGACTGGGGCTGGAACAGAGACCCAGTACTTC. It is translated as CASSLTGAGTETQYF. The chain has TRBV7-6 and TRBJ2-5; D possibly corresponds to TRBD1 (5 bases). V gave up 6 bases and J gave up 4 bases, with 18 bases separating them. The CDR3 length is 15 residues. Germline V gene lookup returns CDR1 SGHVS and CDR2 FNYEAQ.